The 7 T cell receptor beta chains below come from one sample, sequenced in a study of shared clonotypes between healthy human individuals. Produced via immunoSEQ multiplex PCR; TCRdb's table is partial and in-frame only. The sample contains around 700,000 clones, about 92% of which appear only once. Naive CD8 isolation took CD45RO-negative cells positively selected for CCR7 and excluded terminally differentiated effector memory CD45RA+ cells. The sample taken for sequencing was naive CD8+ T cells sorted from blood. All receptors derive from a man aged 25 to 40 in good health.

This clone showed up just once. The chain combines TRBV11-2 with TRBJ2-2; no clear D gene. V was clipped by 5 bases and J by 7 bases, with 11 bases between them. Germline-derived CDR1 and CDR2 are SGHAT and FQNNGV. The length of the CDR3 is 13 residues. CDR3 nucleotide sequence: TGTGCCAGCAGCCCCCTTTTATACGGGGAGCTGTTTTTT. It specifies CASSPLLYGELFF.

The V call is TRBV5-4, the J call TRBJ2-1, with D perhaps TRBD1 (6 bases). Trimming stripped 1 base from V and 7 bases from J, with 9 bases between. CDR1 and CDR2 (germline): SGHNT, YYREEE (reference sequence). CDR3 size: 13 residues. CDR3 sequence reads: CASSLTGMNEQFF. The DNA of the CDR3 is TGTGCCAGCAGCTTGACAGGGATGAATGAGCAGTTCTTC.

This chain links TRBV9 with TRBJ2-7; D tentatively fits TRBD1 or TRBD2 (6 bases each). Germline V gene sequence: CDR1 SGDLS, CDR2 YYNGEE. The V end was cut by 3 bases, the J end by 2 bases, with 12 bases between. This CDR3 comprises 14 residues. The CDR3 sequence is CASSARGAAYEQYF. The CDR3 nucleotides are TGTGCCAGCAGCGCGAGGGGGGCCGCCTACGAGCAGTACTTC.

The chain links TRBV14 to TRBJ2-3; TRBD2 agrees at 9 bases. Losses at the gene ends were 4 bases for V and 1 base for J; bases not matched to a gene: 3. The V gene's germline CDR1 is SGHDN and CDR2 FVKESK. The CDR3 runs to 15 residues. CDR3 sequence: CASSLWTSGTDTQYF. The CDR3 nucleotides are TGTGCCAGCAGCCTGTGGACTAGCGGCACAGATACGCAGTATTTT.

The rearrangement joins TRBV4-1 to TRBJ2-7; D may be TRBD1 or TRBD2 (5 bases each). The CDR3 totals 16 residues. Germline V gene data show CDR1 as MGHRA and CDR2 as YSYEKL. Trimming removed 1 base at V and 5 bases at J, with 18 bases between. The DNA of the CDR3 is TGCGCCAGCAGCCAAGCTCCCGGGGCCCCTGGGGACGAGCAGTACTTC. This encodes CASSQAPGAPGDEQYF.

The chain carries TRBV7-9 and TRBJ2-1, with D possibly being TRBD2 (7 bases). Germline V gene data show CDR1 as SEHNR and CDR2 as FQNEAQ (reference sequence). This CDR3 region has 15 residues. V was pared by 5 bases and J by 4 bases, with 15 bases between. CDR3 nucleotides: TGTGCCAGCAGCCCCTTCGCGGGGGCTTACAATGAGCAGTTCTTC. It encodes CASSPFAGAYNEQFF.

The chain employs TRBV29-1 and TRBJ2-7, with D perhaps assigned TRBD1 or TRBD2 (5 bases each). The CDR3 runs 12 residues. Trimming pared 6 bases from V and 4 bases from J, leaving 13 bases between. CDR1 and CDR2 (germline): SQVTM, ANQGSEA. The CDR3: CSVGTQGYEQYF. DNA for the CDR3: TGCAGCGTCGGGACCCAGGGTTACGAGCAGTACTTC.